These 14 T cell receptor beta chains came from one sample sequenced in a study of T cell repertoires in cytomegalovirus infection. In TCRdb, the reads were re-called with MiXCR into one record per CDR3 protein. The table has about 310,000 distinct CDR3 sequences, about 8.8% seen once; the top ten hold around 2.4%. Sequences were obtained from PBMCs. The source of these receptors is a human donor in good health (CMV status not recorded). Some clones in this sample may be carry-over from other donors' samples.

This clonotype has ten or more counts. The rearrangement joins TRBV2 to TRBJ2-7; maybe TRBD1 (6 bases). Germline-derived CDR1 and CDR2 are SNHLY and FYNNEI. The CDR3 has 13 amino acids. Trimming removed 6 bases at V and 3 bases at J, with 12 bases between. Here the CDR3 reads CASSQQGDYEQYV. CDR3 bases: TGTGCCAGCAGCCAACAGGGTGACTACGAGCAGTACGTC.

This clonotype was picked up many times. The rearrangement links TRBV7-2 to TRBJ1-2; possibly TRBD1 for D (6 bases). The CDR3 spans 16 residues. The V gene lost 0 bases and the J gene lost 4 bases, with 15 bases spanning the gap. The germline gives CDR1 SGHTA, CDR2 FQGNSA. CDR3 DNA sequence: TGTGCCAGCAGCTTAGCAGTTGGGGGCGCCGGCTATGGCTACACCTTC. Translated, it gives CASSLAVGGAGYGYTF.

This sequence joins TRBV6-2 or TRBV6-3 and TRBJ2-4; the D is unclear. From germline, CDR1 is MNHEY and CDR2 SVGEGT. The V end lost 6 bases, the J end lost 5 bases, and 11 bases lay between the germline ends. The CDR3 contains 13 residues. The CDR3 sequence is CASREQAQNIQYF. The CDR3, as DNA: TGTGCCAGCAGAGAGCAGGCTCAAAACATTCAGTACTTC.

This clonotype was seen many times. The J gene is TRBJ2-7, the V gene TRBV7-6; no clear D. Trimming cost V 2 bases and J 3 bases, with 17 bases left between them. The V gene's germline CDR1 is SGHVS and CDR2 FNYEAQ. CDR3 size: 16 residues. The CDR3 region is CASSLSVLSPIYEQYF. CDR3 sequence (DNA): TGTGCCAGCAGCTTATCGGTACTTTCCCCTATCTACGAGCAGTACTTC.

This clonotype was recorded at least ten times. The V call is TRBV18, the J call TRBJ1-1; D call uncertain. The CDR3 length is 13 residues. Germline CDR1 KGHSH, CDR2 LQKENI. Deletions cut 3 bases from V and 1 base from J, with 6 bases between. CDR3 region: CASSPNGNTEAFF. The CDR3 region has the DNA TGTGCCAGCTCACCCAACGGGAACACTGAAGCTTTCTTT.

This clonotype was counted at least ten times. This rearrangement joins TRBV2 to TRBJ2-7, with TRBD1 matching 7 bases. The V segment lost 4 bases and the J segment 2 bases; nucleotides outside the gene matches: 5. The V gene's germline CDR1 is SNHLY and CDR2 FYNNEI. The CDR3 loop spans 14 amino acids. The CDR3 here is CASSAVTGTYEQYF. The CDR3 DNA reads TGTGCCAGCAGTGCTGTGACAGGGACCTACGAGCAGTACTTC. The variable domain in full, completed from reference TRBV2 and TRBJ2-7, reads EPEVTQTPSHQVTQMGQEVILRCVPISNHLYFYWYRQILGQKVEFLVSFYNNEISEKSEIFDDQFSVERPDGSNFTLKIRSTKLEDSAMYFCASSAVTGTYEQYFGPGTRLTVT.

There are many counts of this clonotype. The chain combines TRBV2 with TRBJ2-1; perhaps TRBD2 as D (5 bases). The germline V and J ends were trimmed by 11 bases and 8 bases, with 22 bases remaining between them. In germline, CDR1 is SNHLY, CDR2 FYNNEI. CDR3 size: 14 residues. The CDR3 region has the DNA TGTGCCCAAAGCAGCAGGCCTCTGGGAGATGAGCAGTTCTTC. It codes for CAQSSRPLGDEQFF.

This clonotype was observed many times. The chain links TRBV28 to TRBJ1-5; TRBD1 aligns across 7 bases. The CDR3 is 16 residues long. J gave up 6 bases and V 3 bases, and 11 bases lay outside the gene matches. CDR1 is MDHEN, CDR2 SYDVKM, per germline. This chain's CDR3 is CASSFVYRGRGQPQHF. CDR3 in DNA: TGTGCCAGCAGTTTCGTTTATAGGGGGCGCGGTCAGCCCCAGCATTTT.

This clonotype was counted only a few times. The chain combines TRBV18 with TRBJ2-5; D gene uncertain. The ends were cut back, 2 bases at V and 2 bases at J, with 6 bases in the middle. The CDR3 contains 13 residues. Germline V gene sequence: CDR1 KGHSH, CDR2 LQKENI. The CDR3 is CASSPSVQETQYF. The DNA for the CDR3 is TGTGCCAGCTCACCAAGCGTTCAAGAGACCCAGTACTTC.

In its sample, this clonotype was seen many times. CDR3 coding DNA: TGTGCCAGTAGACGAAAACAGTTTTCACAAGAGACCCAGTACTTC. It encodes CASRRKQFSQETQYF. The V and J genes are TRBV19 and TRBJ2-5; no definite D call. From germline, CDR1 is LNHDA and CDR2 SQIVND (reference sequence). Trimming shortened V by 6 bases and J by 2 bases, and 16 bases separated the two germline ends. CDR3 length: 15 residues. Together with reference TRBV19 and TRBJ2-5, the CDR3 gives the full variable domain: DGGITQSPKYLFRKEGQNVTLSCEQNLNHDAMYWYRQDPGQGLRLIYYSQIVNDFQKGDIAEGYSVSREKKESFPLTVTSAQKNPTAFYLCASRRKQFSQETQYFGPGTRLLVL.

The rearrangement links TRBV20-1 to TRBJ2-1, with D uncertain. V was trimmed by 2 bases and J by 1 base, leaving 12 bases between them. The CDR3 covers 15 residues. Germline assignment: CDR1 DFQATT and CDR2 SNEGSKA (reference sequence). CDR3 in amino acids: CSARTPRGSYNEQFF. Written as DNA, the CDR3 is TGCAGTGCTAGAACCCCCCGCGGATCCTACAATGAGCAGTTCTTC.

The CDR3 is CASRRGPTNTGELFF. The CDR3 bases are TGTGCCAGCAGGCGGGGTCCTACGAACACCGGGGAGCTGTTTTTT. The gene calls are TRBV3-1 and TRBJ2-2; tentatively, D is TRBD2 (6 bases). CDR1 LGHDT and CDR2 YNNKEL come from the germline V gene (reference sequence). V lost 6 bases to trimming and J lost 0 bases, with 11 bases between them. The CDR3 is 15 residues long.

V is TRBV5-4 and J is TRBJ1-1; tentative D call: TRBD1 (6 bases). This CDR3 contains 15 residues. Germline CDR1 SGHNT, CDR2 YYREEE (reference sequence). Trimming stripped 0 bases from V and 3 bases from J, with 12 bases between. CDR3 DNA sequence: TGTGCCAGCAGCTTGGGGGGGCGACATGACACTGAAGCTTTCTTT. It translates to CASSLGGRHDTEAFF.

This clonotype has ten or more counts. The chain combines TRBV20-1 with TRBJ2-1; 8 positions agree with TRBD1. The CDR3 runs 15 residues. Germline V gene lookup returns CDR1 DFQATT and CDR2 SNEGSKA (reference sequence). The junction had 4 bases not matched to a gene; V was cut back by 3 bases and J by 0 bases. In DNA form, the CDR3 reads TGCAGTGCTAGCCCCGGGACAGGCTCCTACAATGAGCAGTTCTTC. Its protein is CSASPGTGSYNEQFF.